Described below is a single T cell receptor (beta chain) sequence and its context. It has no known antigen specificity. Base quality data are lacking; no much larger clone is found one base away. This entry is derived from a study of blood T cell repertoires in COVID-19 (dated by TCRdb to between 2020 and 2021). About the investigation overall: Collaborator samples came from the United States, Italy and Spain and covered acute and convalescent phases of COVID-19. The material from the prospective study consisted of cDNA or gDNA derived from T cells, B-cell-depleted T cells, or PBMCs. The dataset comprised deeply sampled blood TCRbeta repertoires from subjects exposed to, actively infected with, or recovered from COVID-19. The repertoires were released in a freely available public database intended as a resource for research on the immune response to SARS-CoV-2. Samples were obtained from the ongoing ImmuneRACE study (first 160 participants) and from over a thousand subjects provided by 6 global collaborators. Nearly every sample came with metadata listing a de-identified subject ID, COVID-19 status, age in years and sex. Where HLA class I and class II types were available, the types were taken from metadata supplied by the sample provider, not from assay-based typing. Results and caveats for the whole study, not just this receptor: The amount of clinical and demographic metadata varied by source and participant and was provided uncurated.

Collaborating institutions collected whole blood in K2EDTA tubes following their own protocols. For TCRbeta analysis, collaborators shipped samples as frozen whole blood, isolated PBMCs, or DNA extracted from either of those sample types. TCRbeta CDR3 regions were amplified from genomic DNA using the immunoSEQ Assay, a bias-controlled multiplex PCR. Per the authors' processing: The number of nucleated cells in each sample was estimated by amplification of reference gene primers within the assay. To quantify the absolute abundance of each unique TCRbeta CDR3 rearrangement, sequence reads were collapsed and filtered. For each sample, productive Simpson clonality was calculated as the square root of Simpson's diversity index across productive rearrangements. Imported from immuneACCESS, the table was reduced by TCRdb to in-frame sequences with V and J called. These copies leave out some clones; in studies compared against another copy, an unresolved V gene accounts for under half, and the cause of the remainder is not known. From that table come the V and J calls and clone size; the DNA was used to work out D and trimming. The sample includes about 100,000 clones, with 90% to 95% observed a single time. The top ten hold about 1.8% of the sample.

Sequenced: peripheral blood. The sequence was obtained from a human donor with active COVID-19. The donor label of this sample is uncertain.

The nucleotide sequence is TGTGCCACCAGTGAGGGGACTTCGACCGGGGAGCTGTTTTTT. The encoded protein is CATSEGTSTGELFF. The chain is encoded by TRBV24-1 joined to TRBJ2-2; TRBD2 could be the D gene, as 6 bases match. V and J lose 4 bases and 5 bases, and a span of 10 bases separates them. Measured from the cysteine to the phenylalanine, the CDR3 is 14 residues long. The entry retains the CDR3 DNA only, 42 bases that are in frame from base 1. In the germline V gene, CDR1 corresponds to KGHDR and CDR2 to SFDVKD.